These T cell receptor beta chains were read from a single sample in a study of regulatory T cells in long-lasting Graves disease. TCRdb re-called the multiplex PCR reads with MiXCR, one entry per CDR3 protein. Of some 370,000 distinct CDR3 sequences listed, less than 25% are singletons. The specimen comprised peripheral blood mononuclear cells (PBMCs), sampled when the disease was refractory, from a patient treated with antithyroid drugs. These receptors all stem from a female donor with Graves disease. Each CDR3 is given with its conserved first and last residue. The D gene is left open where the match is weak. Size is omitted from some rows. Given values are once, few, many or a class for expanded clones.

D	V	J	size	CDR3	DNA
.	TRBV15	TRBJ1-1	.	CATSRDAQGQGYTEAFF	TGTGCCACCAGCAGAGACGCCCAGGGGCAGGGGTACACTGAAGCTTTCTTT
TRBD1	TRBV12-3/TRBV12-4	TRBJ1-1	many	CASRPTGVGTEAFF	TGTGCCAGCAGACCTACAGGGGTCGGCACTGAAGCTTTCTTT
.	TRBV6-1	TRBJ2-6	.	CASRKQGTLSGANVLTF	TGTGCCAGCAGGAAACAGGGAACGCTCTCTGGGGCCAACGTCCTGACTTTC
.	TRBV3-1	TRBJ1-5	.	CASSQDSGNQPQHF	TGTGCCAGCAGCCAAGACAGCGGTAATCAGCCCCAGCATTTT
TRBD1	TRBV24-1	TRBJ2-5	many	CATSALGTGESRETQYF	TGTGCCACCAGTGCCCTCGGGACAGGGGAAAGTAGAGAGACCCAGTACTTC
TRBD2	TRBV3-1	TRBJ2-5	many	CASSQGTSAETQYF	TGTGCCAGCAGCCAAGGGACTAGTGCAGAGACCCAGTACTTC
.	TRBV6-1	TRBJ1-1	.	CASTALTGRAEAFF	TGTGCCAGCACCGCACTGACGGGGAGAGCTGAAGCTTTCTTT
.	TRBV18	TRBJ2-7	.	CASSPPRQEGLYEQYF	TGTGCCAGCTCACCACCTAGACAGGAGGGCCTATACGAGCAGTACTTC
.	TRBV20-1	TRBJ2-7	few	CSASRDAVPYEQYF	TGCAGTGCATCCCGGGATGCAGTCCCCTACGAGCAGTACTTC
.	TRBV19	TRBJ2-7	few	CASSMHSDTYEQYF	TGTGCCAGTAGTATGCACAGCGATACCTACGAGCAGTACTTC
.	TRBV7-6	TRBJ1-3	.	CASSLNTGRPDTIYF	TGTGCCAGCAGCTTAAACACAGGGCGTCCTGACACCATATATTTT
.	TRBV6-2/TRBV6-3	TRBJ2-7	few	CASSYSRGTEQYF	TGTGCCAGCAGTTACTCGAGGGGGACCGAGCAGTACTTC
.	TRBV12-3/TRBV12-4	TRBJ1-5	many	CASSLRGDGQPQHF	TGTGCCAGCAGTTTAAGGGGTGACGGCCAGCCCCAGCATTTT
TRBD1	TRBV20-1	TRBJ2-7	.	CSARDEDGTASLYEQYF	TGCAGTGCTAGAGATGAGGACGGGACAGCTTCGCTCTACGAGCAGTACTTC
TRBD2	TRBV2	TRBJ2-7	many	CASRASGNYEQYF	TGTGCCAGCAGGGCTAGCGGAAACTACGAGCAGTACTTC
TRBD1	TRBV9	TRBJ2-7	.	CASSVDGGQTVF	TGTGCCAGCAGCGTAGATGGGGGACAGACTGTATTC
TRBD1	TRBV28	TRBJ1-5	many	CASSFLGTGVPQPQHF	TGTGCCAGCAGTTTCCTGGGTACAGGGGTTCCGCAGCCCCAGCATTTT
.	TRBV20-1	TRBJ2-7	many	CSALGTRTYEQYF	TGCAGTGCCCTGGGGACAAGGACCTACGAGCAGTACTTC
TRBD2	TRBV20-1	TRBJ2-5	.	CSASRESAGLASETQYF	TGCAGTGCTAGTAGGGAATCGGCGGGACTAGCTTCAGAGACCCAGTACTTC
TRBD1	TRBV2	TRBJ2-7	many	CASLRDSAYEQYF	TGTGCCAGCCTTAGGGACAGTGCCTACGAGCAGTACTTC
TRBD1	TRBV28	TRBJ2-7	many	CASLVSGQTGRYEQYF	TGTGCCAGCCTCGTATCAGGACAGACAGGGCGATACGAGCAGTACTTC
TRBD2	TRBV20-1	TRBJ2-7	.	CSASLSASGRLYEQYF	TGCAGTGCTAGTCTGTCGGCTAGCGGGAGACTCTACGAGCAGTACTTC
.	TRBV5-1	TRBJ2-2	.	CASSPTANTGELFF	TGCGCCAGCAGCCCGACAGCGAACACCGGGGAGCTGTTTTTT
.	TRBV15	TRBJ2-7	few	CATSRTPFDYEQYF	TGTGCCACCAGCAGAACCCCGTTCGACTACGAGCAGTACTTC
TRBD1	TRBV28	TRBJ1-2	many	CASNRGTGDGYTF	TGTGCCAGCAACCGGGGGACAGGTGATGGCTACACCTTC
TRBD2	TRBV6-5	TRBJ2-2	.	CASSYLDRGLAGETGELFF	TGTGCCAGCAGTTACTTAGACAGGGGACTAGCGGGAGAGACCGGGGAGCTGTTTTTT
.	TRBV6-1	TRBJ2-7	many	CASLGGAALNYHEQYF	TGTGCCAGCTTGGGGGGGGCCGCACTAAACTACCACGAGCAGTACTTC
TRBD2	TRBV7-2	TRBJ2-7	many	CASSLMISGSRSYEQYF	TGTGCCAGCAGCCTAATGATTAGCGGGAGTAGGTCCTACGAGCAGTACTTC
.	TRBV20-1	TRBJ1-5	.	CSAKRGTTDSNQPQHF	TGCAGTGCTAAACGGGGCACGACGGATAGCAATCAGCCCCAGCATTTT
.	TRBV19	TRBJ1-2	many	CASRSNGEHGYTF	TGTGCCAGTAGGAGCAACGGAGAACATGGCTACACCTTC
TRBD1	TRBV5-1	TRBJ1-2	.	CASSSGQATGGYTF	TGCGCCAGCAGCTCGGGACAGGCGACCGGCGGCTACACCTTC
.	TRBV6-1	TRBJ2-4	few	CASSEPAKNIQYF	TGTGCCAGCAGTGAACCAGCCAAAAACATTCAGTACTTC
.	TRBV9	TRBJ1-1	.	CASSVAGGSGTEAFF	TGTGCCAGCAGCGTAGCTGGGGGGTCCGGCACTGAAGCTTTCTTT
.	TRBV30	TRBJ2-2	many	CAWRQGSGELFF	TGTGCCTGGAGGCAGGGATCGGGGGAGCTGTTTTTT
.	TRBV4-1	TRBJ2-3	.	CASSLLSLKDTQYF	TGCGCCAGCAGCCTCCTTTCTCTCAAGGATACGCAGTATTTT
.	TRBV7-6	TRBJ1-6	few	CASSLVGGGSPLHF	TGTGCCAGCAGCTTAGTTGGAGGCGGTTCACCCCTCCACTTT
.	TRBV12-3/TRBV12-4	TRBJ1-2	many	CASSSGGGYTF	TGTGCCAGCAGCTCTGGTGGGGGCTACACCTTC
TRBD1	TRBV30	TRBJ1-4	many	CAWNPTGGREKLFF	TGTGCCTGGAACCCGACAGGGGGGCGTGAAAAACTGTTTTTT
.	TRBV11-2	TRBJ2-2	many	CASSVLGASDTGELFF	TGTGCCAGCAGCGTACTTGGGGCCTCAGACACCGGGGAGCTGTTTTTT
TRBD2	TRBV29-1	TRBJ2-7	few	CSAAGTSSYEQYF	TGCAGCGCAGCCGGGACTAGCAGCTACGAGCAGTACTTC
.	TRBV7-6	TRBJ2-2	.	CASTLTGGGTGELFF	TGTGCCAGCACCCTGACAGGCGGAGGCACCGGGGAGCTGTTTTTT
.	TRBV6-5	TRBJ2-1	.	CASSYGTNSYNEQFF	TGTGCCAGCAGTTATGGGACAAACTCCTACAATGAGCAGTTCTTC
.	TRBV19	TRBJ1-5	.	CASSIPGGNQPQHF	TGTGCCAGTAGTATTCCGGGTGGCAATCAGCCCCAGCATTTT
TRBD1	TRBV7-9	TRBJ2-1	.	CASAPPAGGDEQFF	TGTGCCAGCGCACCTCCCGCAGGGGGCGATGAGCAGTTCTTC
TRBD2	TRBV28	TRBJ2-4	many	CASSGGDKNIQYF	TGTGCCAGCTCGGGGGGGGACAAAAACATTCAGTACTTC
.	TRBV29-1	TRBJ2-5	.	CSSGDQETQYF	TGCAGTAGTGGGGATCAAGAGACCCAGTACTTC
.	TRBV20-1	TRBJ1-5	.	CSALQTASNQPQHF	TGCAGTGCTCTTCAGACAGCTAGCAATCAGCCCCAGCATTTT
.	TRBV7-8	TRBJ1-6	few	CASSSRDFADNSPLHF	TGTGCCAGCAGCTCCCGGGACTTCGCGGATAATTCACCCCTCCACTTT
.	TRBV7-2	TRBJ1-4	few	CASSLVGFGEKLFF	TGTGCCAGCAGCTTAGTCGGGTTTGGTGAAAAACTGTTTTTT
.	TRBV19	TRBJ2-4	few	CASTPAWGRTKNIQYF	TGTGCCAGTACCCCAGCCTGGGGTCGAACCAAAAACATTCAGTACTTC
TRBD2	TRBV7-9	TRBJ2-7	few	CASSLALTSGRIPYEQYF	TGTGCCAGCAGCTTAGCGCTAACTAGCGGGAGAATCCCCTACGAGCAGTACTTC
.	TRBV7-3	TRBJ2-7	.	CASSIEGTNSYEQYF	TGTGCCAGCAGCATCGAAGGGACAAACTCCTACGAGCAGTACTTC
.	TRBV5-1	TRBJ2-2	.	CASSYAATGELFF	TGCGCCAGCAGCTACGCAGCAACCGGGGAGCTGTTTTTT
.	TRBV6-1	TRBJ1-2	few	CASSEGGSGWPWGGYTF	TGTGCCAGCAGTGAAGGGGGGTCAGGCTGGCCGTGGGGAGGCTACACCTTC
.	TRBV20-1	TRBJ1-1	many	CSARDLAALGTEAFF	TGCAGTGCTAGAGATCTGGCAGCCCTGGGCACTGAAGCTTTCTTT
.	TRBV27	TRBJ2-5	few	CASRQRPQETQYF	TGTGCCAGCAGACAGAGGCCCCAAGAGACCCAGTACTTC